This TCR beta chain comes out of a study of T cells after yellow fever vaccination. This clonotype was counted many times. After removal of 1 base from V and 4 bases from J, the junction contained 1 base not matched to a gene. The CDR3 runs 15 residues. Germline-derived CDR1 and CDR2 are SGHTA and FQGTGA. Each CDR3 protein is one row after TCRdb ran MiXCR on the 5' RACE reads. The repertoire holds 300,000 to 350,000 distinct CDR3 sequences, with roughly 4.3% as singletons. The sequence was obtained from a man between 18 and 35 years old who received the YFV17D yellow fever vaccine. This specimen consisted of PBMCs, obtained 5 days after the yellow fever booster vaccination. The chain employs TRBV7-3 and TRBJ2-3; 11 bases are shared with TRBD2. Written as DNA, the CDR3 is TGTGCCAGCAGCTTAAGTAGCGGGGGGGCAGATACGCAGTATTTT. It translates to CASSLSSGGADTQYF.